Listed below are T cell receptor beta chains from one sample, sequenced in a study of T cells after yellow fever vaccination. TCRdb reanalysed the 5' RACE reads using MiXCR and keeps one entry per CDR3 protein. The sample comprises roughly 99,000 distinct CDR3 sequences, around 5.5% of which are singletons, and about 38% rests with the top ten. The input for sequencing was CD8+ T cells sorted from PBMCs, taken 10 days after the yellow fever booster vaccination. The receptors stem from a man aged 18-30 years who received the YFV17D yellow fever vaccine. The CDR3 runs from the conserved cysteine through the conserved F or W. A D gene is named only where the DNA matches it firmly. Only some rows state a clone size, as once, few, many or a class for expanded clones.

V	J	size	D	length	CDR3	DNA
TRBV3-2	TRBJ2-1	few	-	21	CASSRDRVLAGPLYSNNEQFF	TGTGCCAGCAGCAGAGATAGAGTACTAGCGGGGCCTTTGTATTCTAACAATGAGCAGTTCTTC
TRBV29-1	TRBJ2-1	-	-	11	CSVLRDPPQFF	TGCAGCGTCCTCCGGGACCCCCCGCAGTTCTTC
TRBV27	TRBJ1-1	-	-	15	CASSVSWGDATEAFF	TGTGCCAGCAGTGTGTCTTGGGGGGACGCCACTGAAGCTTTCTTT
TRBV5-5	TRBJ2-2	-	-	12	CASSFSTGELFF	TGTGCCAGCAGCTTTTCCACCGGGGAGCTGTTTTTT
TRBV4-3	TRBJ1-1	few	-	16	CASSHRRTLGKTEAFF	TGCGCCAGCAGCCACCGACGGACACTCGGGAAGACTGAAGCTTTCTTT
TRBV4-2	TRBJ2-3	-	TRBD2	16	CPSSEALAGGTDTPYF	TGTCCGAGCAGCGAAGCACTAGCGGGGGGTACAGATACGCCTTATTTT
TRBV20-1	TRBJ2-2	few	-	15	CSARVKGGNTGELFF	TGCAGTGCTAGAGTAAAGGGGGGTAACACCGGGGAGCTGTTTTTT
TRBV5-1	TRBJ1-1	-	-	13	CASRGGFTTEAFF	TGCGCCAGCCGGGGGGGGTTTACTACTGAAGCTTTCTTT
TRBV3-1	TRBJ1-5	-	-	15	CASSQDDGSGEPQHF	TGTGCCAGCAGCCAAGATGACGGATCGGGGGAGCCCCAGCATTTT
TRBV6-5	TRBJ1-2	-	TRBD1	14	CASSYRGQGGGYTF	TGTGCCAGCAGTTACCGGGGACAGGGAGGAGGCTACACCTTC
TRBV4-1	TRBJ2-3	many	-	13	CASSQVAGDTQYF	TGCGCCAGCAGCCAAGTGGCAGGAGATACGCAGTATTTT
TRBV7-2	TRBJ1-1	few	-	13	CASSLWLNTEAFF	TGTGCCAGCAGCTTATGGCTGAACACTGAAGCTTTCTTT
TRBV15	TRBJ2-5	-	-	14	CATSTPDSQETQYF	TGTGCCACCAGCACCCCGGACAGCCAAGAGACCCAGTACTTC
TRBV9	TRBJ2-2	few	TRBD1	17	CASSPIRDRANTGELFF	TGTGCCAGCAGCCCGATCCGGGACAGGGCGAACACCGGGGAGCTGTTTTTT
TRBV7-9	TRBJ2-6	-	-	19	CASSLESKGHLSGANVLTF	TGTGCCAGCAGCTTAGAGTCGAAGGGACACCTCTCTGGGGCCAACGTCCTGACTTTC
TRBV27	TRBJ1-6	-	-	12	CASREYNSPLHF	TGTGCCAGCAGAGAATATAATTCACCCCTCCACTTT
TRBV28	TRBJ2-2	-	-	16	CASSSRTRRNTGELFF	TGTGCCAGCAGTTCACGGACCAGACGGAACACCGGGGAGCTGTTTTTT
TRBV15	TRBJ1-5	-	-	14	CATSRVGGTKPQHF	TGTGCCACCAGCAGAGTGGGAGGGACGAAGCCCCAGCATTTT
TRBV18	TRBJ1-2	-	TRBD1	16	CASSPRLTGEDYGYTF	TGTGCCAGCTCACCCCGATTGACAGGGGAGGACTATGGCTACACCTTC
TRBV7-9	TRBJ1-2	-	-	13	CASSFPGLDGYTF	TGTGCCAGCAGCTTCCCCGGACTTGATGGCTACACCTTC
TRBV7-7	TRBJ1-1	-	TRBD1	19	CASSLNLTGGPFVSTEAFF	TGTGCCAGCAGCTTAAATCTAACAGGGGGCCCCTTCGTCTCCACTGAAGCTTTCTTT
TRBV9	TRBJ1-6	-	-	15	CASSVGRGTSFSLHF	TGTGCCAGCAGCGTGGGGCGTGGGACTAGTTTTTCCCTCCACTTT
TRBV5-5	TRBJ1-6	many	TRBD1	18	CASSLSSRQGRLRSPLHF	TGTGCCAGCAGCTTGTCCTCCAGACAGGGAAGGTTGCGATCACCCCTCCACTTT
TRBV14	TRBJ2-2	few	-	12	CASSWGAGELFF	TGTGCCAGCAGCTGGGGGGCCGGGGAGCTGTTTTTT
TRBV29-1	TRBJ1-1	-	-	13	CSVIPTGTAEAFF	TGCAGCGTAATCCCGACAGGTACGGCTGAAGCTTTCTTT
TRBV7-2	TRBJ2-3	-	-	15	CASSLILGDTDTQYF	TGTGCCAGCAGCTTAATCTTGGGGGACACAGATACGCAGTATTTT
TRBV4-3	TRBJ2-7	few	TRBD1	15	CASSQGRTGGSEQYF	TGCGCCAGCAGCCAAGGTCGGACAGGGGGCAGCGAGCAGTACTTC
TRBV5-1	TRBJ1-6	few	TRBD1	18	CASSLEPLRQGGNSPLHF	TGCGCCAGCAGCTTGGAACCCCTTCGACAGGGAGGTAATTCACCCCTCCACTTT
TRBV6-5	TRBJ2-1	many	TRBD1	15	CASSQGQGVYNEQFF	TGTGCCAGCAGCCAGGGACAGGGGGTTTACAATGAGCAGTTCTTC
TRBV7-2	TRBJ1-2	few	TRBD1	15	CASSLAGTGVYGYTF	TGTGCCAGCAGCTTAGCCGGGACAGGGGTTTATGGCTACACCTTC
TRBV5-6	TRBJ1-1	few	-	13	CASTTHTNTEAFF	TGTGCCAGCACGACACACACGAACACTGAAGCTTTCTTT
TRBV7-2	TRBJ2-5	few	-	16	CASSLERGMGGETQYF	TGTGCCAGCAGCTTAGAAAGGGGCATGGGTGGAGAGACCCAGTACTTC
TRBV6-5	TRBJ1-1	-	-	16	CASTDIFGWPGTEAFF	TGTGCCAGCACCGACATCTTCGGATGGCCTGGCACTGAAGCTTTCTTT
TRBV4-3	TRBJ2-1	many	TRBD1	16	CASSQELDRDYNEQFF	TGCGCCAGCAGCCAAGAACTGGACAGGGACTACAATGAGCAGTTCTTC
TRBV20-1	TRBJ1-1	few	TRBD1	15	CSAINGQGVNTEAFF	TGCAGTGCTATAAACGGACAGGGGGTGAACACTGAAGCTTTCTTT
TRBV12-3/TRBV12-4	TRBJ2-1	-	TRBD1	15	CASRLRQGRYNEQFF	TGTGCCAGCAGGCTCCGACAGGGGCGTTACAATGAGCAGTTCTTC
TRBV27	TRBJ1-1	few	-	18	CASSSKFSYNRRITEAFF	TGTGCCAGCAGTTCCAAGTTTTCTTATAACAGAAGAATCACTGAAGCTTTCTTT
TRBV5-4	TRBJ2-4	many	-	15	CASSLRGDGKNIQYF	TGTGCCAGCAGCTTGAGAGGGGATGGGAAAAACATTCAGTACTTC
TRBV4-3	TRBJ1-2	-	-	13	CASSQAGVYGYTF	TGCGCCAGCAGCCAAGCGGGGGTGTATGGCTACACCTTC
TRBV4-3	TRBJ1-1	few	-	15	CASSLAGALSTEAFF	TGCGCCAGCAGCCTGGCGGGGGCGTTGAGCACTGAAGCTTTCTTT
TRBV11-3	TRBJ2-7	-	TRBD2	15	CASSPRLAGYYEQYF	TGTGCCAGCAGCCCTCGACTAGCGGGGTATTACGAGCAGTACTTC
TRBV11-2	TRBJ2-1	-	-	17	CASSLDHGRAQNNEQFF	TGTGCCAGCAGCTTAGATCATGGCCGGGCACAAAACAATGAGCAGTTCTTC
TRBV4-1	TRBJ2-2	many	-	15	CASSQEPRVTGELFF	TGCGCCAGCAGCCAAGAACCCAGGGTAACCGGGGAGCTGTTTTTT
TRBV4-3	TRBJ2-5	few	TRBD2	14	CASSQSLRGETQYF	TGCGCCAGCAGCCAAAGTTTGCGGGGGGAGACCCAGTACTTC
TRBV6-6	TRBJ2-3	-	-	12	CASSYRVDTQYF	TGTGCCAGCAGTTACAGGGTTGATACGCAGTATTTT
TRBV4-3	TRBJ2-3	many	-	14	CASSQDRVGHTQYF	TGCGCCAGCAGCCAAGATCGCGTCGGCCATACGCAGTATTTT
TRBV12-3/TRBV12-4	TRBJ2-5	few	TRBD2	15	CASSSSSGVGETQYF	TGTGCCAGCAGTTCGTCTAGCGGGGTGGGAGAGACCCAGTACTTC